The 25 T cell receptor beta chains given below trace back to one sample, sequenced in a study of beta chain features in type 1 diabetes. Study-level points and caveats: TCRB CDR3 length was moderately but significantly reduced in all four CD4+ subsets of Type 1 diabetes patients.

Sequenced material consisted of expressed TCRB transcripts (all of the isolated RNA was reverse transcribed). The method was immunoSEQ multiplex PCR; TCRdb's version includes in-frame clones alone and lacks a portion of them. This sample has about 160,000 clones; around 8% occur once, and the top ten carry 0.94%. What these receptors recognize is not known. Sequenced material: central memory CD4+ T cells from blood. The source is a woman between 35 and 50 years old with type 1 diabetes.

The V call is TRBV7-9, the J call TRBJ2-5, with TRBD2 matching over 7 bases. Germline values: CDR1 SEHNR, CDR2 FQNEAQ (reference sequence). This CDR3 is 15 amino acids long. J was trimmed by 5 bases and V by 4 bases; bases with no gene match: 10. Written as DNA, the CDR3 is TGTGCCAGCAGCTCCTCCCGGACTAGAGGGGAGACCCAGTACTTC. Its translation: CASSSSRTRGETQYF.

This clone was counted only a few times. The chain carries TRBV29-1 and TRBJ2-7; D perhaps matches TRBD1 (5 bases). This CDR3 is 13 amino acids long. Trimming took 7 bases from V and 6 from J, leaving 19 bases between them. From germline, CDR1 is SQVTM and CDR2 ANQGSEA. The CDR3 DNA follows: TGCAGCGCCTCCAGGGTGTTTTCTTCCGAGCAGTACTTC. Encoded protein: CSASRVFSSEQYF.

The CDR3 coding sequence is TGCGCCAGCAGCCAAGATCGCTACGGTCACAATCAGCCCCAGCATTTT. Its protein product is CASSQDRYGHNQPQHF. The V call is TRBV4-3, the J call TRBJ1-5; D not certain. The CDR3 is 16 amino acids. Germline V gene data show CDR1 as LGHNA and CDR2 as YSLEER. Trimming removed 0 bases at V and 3 bases at J, with 12 bases between.

This clone showed up just a few times. J is TRBJ2-1 and V is TRBV7-2, with 8 bases that match TRBD2. The CDR3 runs 14 residues. V shed 8 bases and J 2 bases; nucleotides not matched to a gene: 5. Germline assignment: CDR1 SGHTA and CDR2 FQGNSA. CDR3 DNA sequence: TGTGCCAGCGTAAGCGGGGGAGCCTACAATGAGCAGTTCTTC. Translated, it gives CASVSGGAYNEQFF.

This clone was seen only a few times. This sequence joins TRBV19 and TRBJ2-1, with D perhaps matching TRBD2 (5 bases). Trimming cost V 5 bases and J 4 bases, with 9 bases left between them. This CDR3 region has 13 residues. Germline lookup yields CDR1 LNHDA and CDR2 SQIVND (reference sequence). CDR3 residues: CASSLAGYNEQFF. In nucleotides, the CDR3 is TGTGCCAGTAGTCTAGCCGGTTACAATGAGCAGTTCTTC.

In its sample, this clone was seen many times. The same CDR3 can be traced to other DNA sequences in this sample. J is TRBJ1-2 and V is TRBV2, with TRBD1 matching 7 bases. The CDR3 spans 12 residues. CDR1 and CDR2 from the germline V gene are SNHLY and FYNNEI. V lost 5 bases, J lost 6 bases, and 3 bases stayed unmatched. CDR3: CASSLQGNGYTF. As DNA, the CDR3 is TGTGCCAGCAGTCTACAGGGGAATGGCTACACCTTC.

The CDR3 DNA sequence: TGTGCCAGCAGCTTGGGACAGGGCGATTATTCACCCCTCCACTTT. It codes for CASSLGQGDYSPLHF. The chain joins TRBV9 to TRBJ1-6, with 9 bases fitting TRBD1. Trimming cost V 4 bases and J 8 bases; bases outside gene matches: 7. There are 15 residues in the CDR3. The germline gives CDR1 SGDLS, CDR2 YYNGEE.

This clone was seen at least ten times. The chain combines TRBV7-9 with TRBJ1-1, with 11 bases aligning to TRBD1. Germline loops: CDR1 SEHNR, CDR2 FQNEAQ (reference sequence). With V trimmed by 5 bases and J by 4 bases, 6 bases remained unmatched. CDR3 length: 15 residues. The CDR3 sequence: CASSDTGTGGTEAFF. The DNA for the CDR3 is TGTGCCAGCAGCGACACAGGGACAGGGGGCACTGAAGCTTTCTTT.

This clone was counted between two and nine times. The chain uses TRBV28 and TRBJ2-1, with 8 positions matching TRBD2. CDR1 and CDR2 from the germline V gene are MDHEN and SYDVKM. J was trimmed by 0 bases and V by 7 bases; bases with no gene match: 5. The CDR3 sequence is 15 residues long. CDR3 sequence: CASTLAGSSYNEQFF. In DNA, the CDR3 is TGTGCCAGCACCTTAGCGGGGAGCTCCTACAATGAGCAGTTCTTC.

There are a few counts of this clone. This chain links TRBV19 with TRBJ1-4; D is possibly TRBD1 (6 bases). Germline V gene data show CDR1 as LNHDA and CDR2 as SQIVND (reference sequence). Between the trimmed V and J ends, which lost 6 bases and 0 bases, there was a span of 11 bases. The CDR3 length is 15 residues. DNA of the CDR3: TGTGCCAGTAGGAAGGGGGTGACAACTAATGAAAAACTGTTTTTT. Encoded protein: CASRKGVTTNEKLFF.

This clone showed up just once. The V call is TRBV9, the J call TRBJ1-1; no reliable D call. Trimming took off 3 bases at V and 0 bases at J, with 6 bases between the two ends. The CDR3 runs 13 residues. Germline V CDR1 and CDR2: SGDLS, YYNGEE. For the CDR3, the DNA is TGTGCCAGCAGCGCTGAGATGAACACTGAAGCTTTCTTT. This codes for CASSAEMNTEAFF.

The chain recombines TRBV29-1 with TRBJ1-2; a weak D match, TRBD1 (6 bases). This CDR3 comprises 13 residues. V was clipped by 7 bases and J by 8 bases, with 20 bases between them. Germline values: CDR1 SQVTM, CDR2 ANQGSEA. This chain's CDR3 is CSADEQGSGGYTF. In nucleotides, the CDR3 is TGCAGCGCCGATGAACAGGGATCTGGGGGCTACACCTTC. Together with reference TRBV29-1 and TRBJ1-2, the CDR3 gives the full variable domain: SAVISQKPSRDICQRGTSLTIQCQVDSQVTMMFWYRQQPGQSLTLIATANQGSEATYESGFVIDKFPISRPNLTFSTLTVSNMSPEDSSIYLCSADEQGSGGYTFGSGTRLTVV.

This clone was detected a few times. The rearrangement links TRBV14 to TRBJ2-5; tentatively, D is TRBD1 (5 bases). The CDR3 sequence is 14 residues long. V was pared by 6 bases and J by 4 bases, with 15 bases between. CDR1 is SGHDN and CDR2 is FVKESK in the germline V gene. This CDR3 reads CASSAFRGRETQYF. In nucleotides, the CDR3 is TGTGCCAGCAGTGCTTTTAGGGGAAGAGAGACCCAGTACTTC.

The sample holds many counts of this clone. The V gene is TRBV28, the J gene TRBJ2-5, with 10 bases fitting TRBD2. V lost 3 bases, J lost 4 bases, and 2 bases stayed unmatched. CDR1 is MDHEN, CDR2 SYDVKM, per germline. This CDR3 has 14 amino acids. The CDR3 protein is CASSLGLARETQYF. Here the CDR3 DNA reads TGTGCCAGCAGTTTGGGACTAGCGCGAGAGACCCAGTACTTC.

The gene calls are TRBV6-5 and TRBJ1-5, with D perhaps TRBD1 (6 bases). This CDR3 comprises 13 residues. V was pared by 5 bases and J by 5 bases, with 10 bases between. CDR1 MNHEY and CDR2 SVGAGI come from the germline V gene. The CDR3: CASSGAGDQPQHF. DNA of the CDR3: TGTGCCAGCAGTGGGGCAGGGGATCAGCCCCAGCATTTT.

This clone was found many times. This sequence joins TRBV19 and TRBJ2-5, with 8 bases fitting TRBD1. CDR3 length: 12 amino acids. Germline assignment: CDR1 LNHDA and CDR2 SQIVND (reference sequence). V was pared by 8 bases and J by 4 bases, with 3 bases of the junction left unmatched. The CDR3 sequence: CASGTGGETQYF. The CDR3 DNA follows: TGTGCCAGTGGGACAGGCGGAGAGACCCAGTACTTC.

In DNA, the CDR3 is TGTGCCAGCAGTCCTAGAGGGGCGGGGATAGAGCCCCAGCATTTT. Its translation: CASSPRGAGIEPQHF. This sequence joins TRBV6-5 and TRBJ1-5; D is perhaps TRBD1 (5 bases). Germline CDR1 reads MNHEY; CDR2 reads SVGAGI. This CDR3 spans 15 amino acids. Deletions cut 5 bases from V and 8 bases from J, with 19 bases between.

The chain recombines TRBV5-1 with TRBJ2-5; tentatively, D is TRBD1 (6 bases). The CDR3 contains 14 residues. CDR1 is SGHRS and CDR2 is YFSETQ in the germline V gene. The V gene lost 1 base and the J gene lost 2 bases, with 9 bases spanning the gap. CDR3 bases: TGCGCCAGCAGCTTGAGGGACACGCAAGAGACCCAGTACTTC. It codes for CASSLRDTQETQYF.

This clone was observed a few times. The V and J genes are TRBV2 and TRBJ2-2; D uncertain. The germline V gene has CDR1 SNHLY and CDR2 FYNNEI. This CDR3 contains 12 residues. V was pared by 5 bases and J by 4 bases, with 5 bases between. This CDR3 reads CASSSSTGELFF. The CDR3 nucleotides are TGTGCCAGCAGTTCTAGCACCGGGGAGCTGTTTTTT.

This chain links TRBV5-8 with TRBJ2-5; possible D gene TRBD1, 5 bases. Looked up from germline, CDR1 is SGHTS and CDR2 is YDEGEE. V was trimmed by 4 bases and J by 2 bases, leaving 12 bases between them. This CDR3 region has 14 residues. For the CDR3, the DNA is TGTGCCAGCAGCAGTGGACACATTCAAGAGACCCAGTACTTC. Translation: CASSSGHIQETQYF.

This sequence joins TRBV5-6 and TRBJ2-1, with TRBD2 matching 7 bases. The CDR3 consists of 14 residues. Germline V lookup: CDR1 SGHDT, CDR2 YYEEEE. The V segment lost 6 bases and the J segment 10 bases; nucleotides outside the gene matches: 13. The CDR3 region has the DNA TGTGCCAGCACTCAACTAGCGCCTCAAGGCGAGCAGTTCTTC. This sequence encodes CASTQLAPQGEQFF. The variable domain in full, completed from reference TRBV5-6 and TRBJ2-1, reads DAGVTQSPTHLIKTRGQQVTLRCSPKSGHDTVSWYQQALGQGPQFIFQYYEEEERQRGNFPDRFSGHQFPNYSSELNVNALLLGDSALYLCASTQLAPQGEQFFGPGTRLTVL.

The chain combines TRBV4-2 with TRBJ1-1; D is undetermined. CDR1 is LGHNA, CDR2 YNFKEQ, per germline. V was pared by 0 bases and J by 1 base, with 9 bases between. This CDR3 spans 15 amino acids. The CDR3 DNA is TGTGCCAGCAGCCAAGATCAAGCTCAGAACACTGAAGCTTTCTTT. Translated: CASSQDQAQNTEAFF.

This clone was seen more than once but under ten times. The chain links TRBV18 to TRBJ2-3, with D perhaps TRBD1 (5 bases). The CDR3 sequence is 16 residues long. Trimming pared 5 bases from V and 2 bases from J, leaving 17 bases between. The germline V gene encodes CDR1 KGHSH and CDR2 LQKENI. CDR3 DNA sequence: TGTGCCAGCTCAATCCTTGACAGCTTAGACACAGATACGCAGTATTTT. Residues: CASSILDSLDTDTQYF.

J is TRBJ2-2 and V is TRBV4-3, with a weak D call TRBD2 (7 bases). Per the germline V gene, CDR1 is LGHNA and CDR2 is YSLEER. CDR3 length equals 13 residues. Trimming cost V 6 bases and J 7 bases, with 12 bases left between them. In nucleotides, the CDR3 is TGCGCCAGCAGTAGGAGGGGGGGCGGGGAGCTGTTTTTT. Its translation: CASSRRGGGELFF.

This sequence joins TRBV7-2 and TRBJ1-6; no clear D. Germline CDR1 reads SGHTA; CDR2 reads FQGNSA. The CDR3 has 15 amino acids. Trimming stripped 2 bases from V and 1 base from J, with 6 bases between. The DNA for the CDR3 is TGTGCCAGCAGCTTAACACAGTCCTATAATTCACCCCTCCACTTT. Protein sequence: CASSLTQSYNSPLHF. Together with reference TRBV7-2 and TRBJ1-6, the CDR3 gives the full variable domain: GAGVSQSPSNKVTEKGKDVELRCDPISGHTALYWYRQSLGQGLEFLIYFQGNSAPDKSGLPSDRFSAERTGGSVSTLTIQRTQQEDSAVYLCASSLTQSYNSPLHFGNGTRLTVT.